Shown below are 9 T cell receptor beta chains from a single sample sequenced in a study of CD8+ T cells in alopecia areata. cDNA serving as the sequencing template came from extracted, reverse transcribed RNA. Libraries were prepared by immunoSEQ multiplex PCR; TCRdb keeps only in-frame clonotypes and omits some of them. The top ten clones hold 20% of a sample with some 58,000 clones, around 45% of them seen once. Stated treatment: oral pan-JAK inhibitor, 5-10 mg twice daily. The sample was CD8+ T cells sorted from blood, taken around week 36, from a patient treated with tofacitinib. The source of these receptors is a human donor with alopecia areata.

This clone came up a few times. The chain carries TRBV14 and TRBJ2-1, with D unresolved. The germline gives CDR1 SGHDN, CDR2 FVKESK. V was cut by 5 bases and J by 6 bases, with 11 bases left in between. The CDR3 has 13 residues. The CDR3 DNA reads TGTGCCAGCAGCGCCCCTACGAGCAATGAGCAGTTCTTC. Translating gives CASSAPTSNEQFF.

This CDR3 reads CASTQGGAQYF. The DNA for the CDR3 is TGTGCCAGCACCCAGGGAGGGGCGCAGTATTTT. The chain is built from TRBV7-2 and TRBJ2-3; 7 bases are a match to TRBD2. V lost 7 bases, J lost 10 bases, and 5 bases stayed unmatched. Germline values: CDR1 SGHTA, CDR2 FQGNSA. The CDR3 has 11 amino acids.

The V call is TRBV15, the J call TRBJ1-1; 7 bases are a match to TRBD1. V was pared by 1 base and J by 4 bases, with 9 bases of the junction left unmatched. CDR3 length: 16 amino acids. In germline, CDR1 is LNHNV, CDR2 YYDKDF (reference sequence). CDR3: CATSRGSTGLSTEAFF. The DNA of the CDR3 is TGTGCCACCAGCAGAGGATCGACAGGGTTGAGCACTGAAGCTTTCTTT.

This clone was recorded a few times. The CDR3: CSVEDRGGAKAFF. In DNA, the CDR3 is TGCAGCGTTGAAGATCGGGGGGGAGCGAAAGCTTTCTTT. V is TRBV29-1 and J is TRBJ1-1, with a possible D match to TRBD1 (5 bases). Trimming took 0 bases from V and 9 from J, leaving 14 bases between them. CDR3 length equals 13 residues. Germline values: CDR1 SQVTM, CDR2 ANQGSEA.

The J gene is TRBJ1-1, the V gene TRBV30; a possible D gene is TRBD1 (5 bases). Trimming removed 3 bases at V and 5 bases at J, with 13 bases between. CDR1 is GTSNPN, CDR2 SVGIG, per germline (reference sequence). The CDR3 spans 13 residues. CDR3 nucleotides: TGTGCCTGGAGCCCTGGGACCCCGACTGAAGCTTTCTTT. Its translation is CAWSPGTPTEAFF. Complete variable domain (other parts from reference TRBV30 and TRBJ1-1): SQTIHQWPATLVQPVGSPLSLECTVEGTSNPNLYWYRQAAGRGLQLLFYSVGIGQISSEVPQNLSASRPQDRQFILSSKKLLLSDSGFYLCAWSPGTPTEAFFGQGTRLTVV.

The CDR3 coding sequence is TGTGCCAGCAGTGAAGTGGGGTTTACCACAGATACGCAGTATTTT. It translates to CASSEVGFTTDTQYF. The genes are TRBV6-1 and TRBJ2-3; D gene ambiguous. V was trimmed by 1 base and J by 2 bases, leaving 10 bases between them. The germline V gene encodes CDR1 MNHNS and CDR2 SASEGT. This CDR3 has 15 residues.

This clone was observed once. This chain connects TRBV9 to TRBJ2-7, with 9 bases aligning to TRBD1. This CDR3 spans 14 amino acids. Germline CDR1 is SGDLS and CDR2 is YYNGEE. V gave up 3 bases and J gave up 4 bases; unmatched junction bases: 5. This CDR3 is CASSARDRVYEQYF. The CDR3, as DNA: TGTGCCAGCAGCGCCCGGGACAGGGTTTACGAGCAGTACTTC.

The rearrangement uses TRBV7-9 and TRBJ2-3, with D tentatively TRBD1 (5 bases). Germline V gives CDR1 SEHNR, CDR2 FQNEAQ (reference sequence). Trimming removed 5 bases from V and 1 base from J, with 10 bases in between. The CDR3 spans 14 residues. CDR3 sequence: CASSLDSRTDTQYF. For the CDR3, the DNA is TGTGCCAGCAGCCTCGACAGTCGCACAGATACGCAGTATTTT.

The chain couples TRBV5-4 to TRBJ2-2, with D unclear. V gave up 5 bases and J gave up 5 bases, with 10 bases separating them. The CDR3 runs 13 residues. CDR1 is SGHNT, CDR2 YYREEE, per germline (reference sequence). CDR3: CASSTGATGELFF. CDR3 DNA sequence: TGTGCCAGCAGTACCGGTGCTACCGGGGAGCTGTTTTTT. Filled out from reference TRBV5-4 and TRBJ2-2, the complete variable domain reads ETGVTQSPTHLIKTRGQQVTLRCSSQSGHNTVSWYQQALGQGPQFIFQYYREEENGRGNFPPRFSGLQFPNYSSELNVNALELDDSALYLCASSTGATGELFFGEGSRLTVL.